This TCR beta chain came from a study of T cell changes during pregnancy in multiple sclerosis. The table came from immunoSEQ multiplex PCR; TCRdb's copy has only in-frame clones and leaves some out. The sample contains tens of thousands of clones, around 93% of which appear only once. J gave up 7 bases and V 7 bases, and 19 bases lay outside the gene matches. The CDR3 is 18 residues long. Germline V lookup: CDR1 MNHEY, CDR2 SMNVEV (reference sequence). The sequence was obtained from a female donor with multiple sclerosis, enrolled in a pregnancy study. Here the sequenced sample was peripheral blood, taken in the second trimester of pregnancy. The chain uses TRBV27 and TRBJ2-1, with 10 bases fitting TRBD2. The CDR3, as DNA: TGTGCCAGCACCGCAGGACGGAGCGGGGGGGCAAGTGGAAATGAGCAGTTCTTC. Translated, it gives CASTAGRSGGASGNEQFF.